The 26 T cell receptor beta chains in this list originate from one sample, sequenced in a study of cytomegalovirus exposure and HLA in healthy donors. The study ran its PCR with 60 Vbeta and 13 Jbeta primers. Sequencing was performed with immunoSEQ multiplex PCR; in TCRdb, only in-frame clones are kept and a portion is missing. The sample includes around 90,000 clones, 62% of them seen just once. The sequencing input was PBMCs. The receptors come from a woman between 25 and 40 years old in good health and CMV-seropositive.

V gene TRBV5-1 combines with J gene TRBJ2-5; 8 bases match TRBD2. The ends lost 2 bases at V and 4 bases at J; junction bases unmatched: 4. There are 14 residues in the CDR3. Germline CDR1 and CDR2: SGHRS and YFSETQ. This CDR3 reads CASSLGLAAETQYF. In DNA form, the CDR3 reads TGCGCCAGCAGCTTAGGACTAGCCGCAGAGACCCAGTACTTC.

Worth noting for this clone: Germline and junction disagree at one end, which may indicate a read error. The chain combines TRBV28 with TRBJ1-2, with D perhaps matching TRBD1 (6 bases). There are 15 residues in the CDR3. CDR1 and CDR2 from the germline V gene are MDHEN and SYDVKM. CDR3 nucleotides: TGTGCCAGCAGGCAAGCCGCGACAGGAAACTATGGCTACCCCTTC. It codes for CASRQAATGNYGYPF.

This chain joins TRBV25-1 and TRBJ2-7; 8 bases line up with TRBD2. The CDR3 has 17 amino acids. In germline, CDR1 is MGHDK, CDR2 SYGVNS. The V gene end was trimmed by 7 bases and the J gene end by 4 bases; junction bases not matched to a gene: 18. CDR3 nucleotides: TGTGCCAGCACCCCGGGGGGGGGATCTTCGCCAATGTACGAGCAGTACTTC. This sequence encodes CASTPGGGSSPMYEQYF.

This clone was picked up a small number of times. The chain uses TRBV6-5 and TRBJ2-3; the D is unclear. Germline V gene data show CDR1 as MNHEY and CDR2 as SVGAGI. The CDR3 runs 13 residues. V lost 1 base to trimming and J lost 3 bases, with 5 bases between them. The CDR3 here is CASSYFGTDTQYF. The CDR3 region has the DNA TGTGCCAGCAGTTACTTCGGGACAGATACGCAGTATTTT.

CDR3: CASSLVAGLAKNIQYF. CDR3 nucleotide sequence: TGTGCCAGCAGCTTGGTGGCGGGACTAGCCAAAAACATTCAGTACTTC. The rearrangement joins TRBV5-5 to TRBJ2-4; possibly TRBD2 for D (6 bases). The germline V and J ends were trimmed by 0 bases and 0 bases, with 10 bases remaining between them. The CDR3 runs to 16 residues. Germline V gives CDR1 SGHKS, CDR2 YYEKEE (reference sequence).

The chain recombines TRBV5-1 with TRBJ2-5; the match to TRBD1 covers 7 bases. With the DNA end fitting TRBJ2-7 better, the J assignment may be wrong. Germline-derived CDR1 and CDR2 are SGHRS and YFSETQ. This CDR3 region has 14 residues. CDR3 bases: TGCGCCAGCAGCTTGGGAGGGACAGACTACGAGCAGTACTTC. Translation: CASSLGGTDYEQYF.

The rearrangement links TRBV30 to TRBJ2-5; 7 bases are shared with TRBD1. The germline V gene encodes CDR1 GTSNPN and CDR2 SVGIG (reference sequence). This CDR3 comprises 17 residues. Trimming took 2 bases from V and 4 from J; bases not matched to a gene: 16. For the CDR3, the DNA is TGTGCCTGGAGTCCTCCCAGAACACAGGGGTTACTAGAGACCCAGTACTTC. Translating it yields CAWSPPRTQGLLETQYF. The full variable domain, completed using reference TRBV30 and TRBJ2-5, is SQTIHQWPATLVQPVGSPLSLECTVEGTSNPNLYWYRQAAGRGLQLLFYSVGIGQISSEVPQNLSASRPQDRQFILSSKKLLLSDSGFYLCAWSPPRTQGLLETQYFGPGTRLLVL.

V is TRBV12-5 and J is TRBJ2-3; TRBD1 might be the D (6 bases). Germline V gives CDR1 LGHNT, CDR2 FRNRAP. This CDR3 has 14 residues. The ends were cut back, 1 base at V and 1 base at J, with 6 bases in the middle. Here the CDR3 DNA reads TGTGCTAGTGGTTTGGCAGGGGGCACAGATACGCAGTATTTT. This codes for CASGLAGGTDTQYF.

DNA of the CDR3: TGTGCCAGCTCACGGACAGGGGAAAGCAATCAGCCCCAGCATTTT. This sequence encodes CASSRTGESNQPQHF. This chain uses TRBV18 with TRBJ1-5, with TRBD1 matching over 9 bases. CDR3 size: 15 residues. Trimming took 4 bases from V and 1 from J; bases not matched to a gene: 2. Germline V gene lookup returns CDR1 KGHSH and CDR2 LQKENI.

About this clone: A read error may account for a junction end that differs from germline. The chain is built from TRBV10-3 and TRBJ2-1; 10 nucleotides match TRBD2. Germline values: CDR1 ENHRY, CDR2 SYGVKD. The CDR3 contains 16 residues. This CDR3 reads CAVSESGSGGSREQFF. The CDR3 DNA reads TGTGCCGTCAGTGAGTCAGGTAGCGGGGGGTCCAGAGAGCAGTTCTTC.

This clone was seen a handful of times. The genes are TRBV2 and TRBJ2-7, with 7 positions matching TRBD2. After removal of 7 bases from V and 1 base from J, the junction contained 1 base not matched to a gene. Germline loops: CDR1 SNHLY, CDR2 FYNNEI. This CDR3 has 12 residues. CDR3 sequence reads: CASKLASYEQYF. The CDR3, as DNA: TGTGCCAGCAAACTAGCGTCCTACGAGCAGTACTTC.

The chain couples TRBV5-5 to TRBJ1-1; TRBD1 is a possible D gene (5 bases). The CDR3 has 14 amino acids. Trimming removed 1 base at V and 6 bases at J, with 13 bases between. CDR1 is SGHKS and CDR2 is YYEKEE in the germline V gene (reference sequence). CDR3 nucleotides: TGTGCCAGCAGCTTGTTCGCCAGGGCTGCTGAAGCTTTCTTT. The encoded protein is CASSLFARAAEAFF.

V usage is TRBV14 and J usage is TRBJ1-2, with TRBD1 as a possible D gene (6 bases). There are 14 residues in the CDR3. Germline V lookup: CDR1 SGHDN, CDR2 FVKESK. V was pared by 4 bases and J by 8 bases, with 17 bases between. This CDR3 reads CASSLSGGALGYTF. CDR3 sequence (DNA): TGTGCCAGCAGCCTTTCGGGGGGGGCTTTAGGCTACACCTTC.

This clone has only a few counts. The chain uses TRBV4-3 and TRBJ2-5; TRBD2 matches at 8 bases. CDR3 length equals 13 residues. Germline CDR1 is LGHNA and CDR2 is YSLEER. Germline trimming cut 1 base from V and 5 bases from J; bases unmatched to any gene: 0. The CDR3 loop is CASSQGLAETQYF. As DNA, the CDR3 is TGCGCCAGCAGCCAAGGACTAGCGGAGACCCAGTACTTC.

J is TRBJ2-1 and V is TRBV7-6, with 9 bases fitting TRBD1. Germline trimming cut 4 bases from V and 7 bases from J; bases unmatched to any gene: 8. The CDR3 runs to 15 residues. Germline CDR1 reads SGHVS; CDR2 reads FNYEAQ. This CDR3 is CASSSGQGSVNEQFF. Here the CDR3 DNA reads TGTGCCAGCAGCTCTGGACAGGGGAGTGTTAATGAGCAGTTCTTC.

J is TRBJ2-1 and V is TRBV7-2; unclear D gene. This CDR3 contains 14 residues. Germline loops: CDR1 SGHTA, CDR2 FQGNSA. V shed 5 bases and J shed 3 bases, with 11 bases lying between them. Here the CDR3 reads CASSLQPVYNEQFF. The CDR3, as DNA: TGTGCCAGCAGCCTCCAACCGGTCTACAATGAGCAGTTCTTC.

The V call is TRBV5-4, the J call TRBJ2-5; D is uncertain. Germline values: CDR1 SGHNT, CDR2 YYREEE (reference sequence). There are 16 residues in the CDR3. Trimming took off 4 bases at V and 0 bases at J, with 16 bases between the two ends. The DNA for the CDR3 is TGTGCCAGCAGCCCAGCTGACTCAGCGTACCAAGAGACCCAGTACTTC. Its protein product is CASSPADSAYQETQYF.

V is TRBV2 and J is TRBJ2-5; TRBD2 aligns across 10 bases. J lost 9 bases, V lost 10 bases, and 11 bases had no gene match. CDR1 and CDR2 (germline): SNHLY, FYNNEI. This CDR3 has 13 amino acids. CDR3 protein: CATNLAGAGSQYF. The CDR3 nucleotides read TGTGCCACCAATCTAGCGGGGGCAGGGTCCCAGTACTTC. Full variable domain (outside the CDR3, taken from reference TRBV2 and TRBJ2-5): EPEVTQTPSHQVTQMGQEVILRCVPISNHLYFYWYRQILGQKVEFLVSFYNNEISEKSEIFDDQFSVERPDGSNFTLKIRSTKLEDSAMYFCATNLAGAGSQYFGPGTRLLVL.

This clone has a handful of counts. This chain links TRBV29-1 with TRBJ1-1; 7 bases agree with TRBD1. The CDR3 totals 12 residues. The trim removed 6 bases at V and 7 bases at J, leaving 8 bases unmatched. Germline-derived CDR1 and CDR2 are SQVTM and ANQGSEA. CDR3 sequence reads: CSVERDRVEAFF. In DNA, the CDR3 is TGCAGCGTGGAACGGGACAGAGTTGAAGCTTTCTTT.

The chain uses TRBV18 and TRBJ2-2; possible D gene TRBD2, 7 bases. The V end lost 6 bases, the J end lost 5 bases, and 22 bases lay between the germline ends. Looked up from germline, CDR1 is KGHSH and CDR2 is LQKENI. CDR3 length equals 17 residues. This chain's CDR3 is CASSPTGGGARTGELFF. The CDR3 DNA reads TGTGCCAGCTCGCCTACGGGCGGGGGCGCGAGGACCGGGGAGCTGTTTTTT.

V gene TRBV6-1 combines with J gene TRBJ1-1; 10 nucleotides match TRBD1. This CDR3 contains 15 residues. In germline, CDR1 is MNHNS, CDR2 SASEGT. The trim removed 4 bases at V and 5 bases at J, leaving 7 bases unmatched. The CDR3 DNA reads TGTGCCAGCAGTGCGACAGGGGGCTCGGGGACTGAAGCTTTCTTT. This codes for CASSATGGSGTEAFF.

The chain joins TRBV28 to TRBJ1-2; D remains ambiguous. The CDR3 totals 11 residues. Trimming cost V 8 bases and J 10 bases, with 14 bases left between them. CDR1 is MDHEN, CDR2 SYDVKM, per germline. DNA of the CDR3: TGTGCCAGCTACTCTCGCCCTCTCTACACCTTC. This translates into CASYSRPLYTF.

The chain recombines TRBV28 with TRBJ1-2; tentatively, D is TRBD1 (5 bases). Per the germline V gene, CDR1 is MDHEN and CDR2 is SYDVKM. The CDR3 spans 12 residues. The V and J ends lost 6 bases and 1 base respectively, with 6 bases between them. In nucleotides, the CDR3 is TGTGCCAGCAGGGGGCGTAACTATGGCTACACCTTC. It specifies CASRGRNYGYTF.

This clone was recorded a few times. The rearrangement links TRBV19 to TRBJ1-2; D is perhaps TRBD1 (6 bases). Germline V gene data show CDR1 as LNHDA and CDR2 as SQIVND (reference sequence). V was clipped by 0 bases and J by 3 bases, with 14 bases between them. The CDR3 consists of 16 residues. The CDR3 DNA is TGTGCCAGTAGTATAGAGGCAGGGGCTCGGTACTATGGCTACACCTTC. Translation: CASSIEAGARYYGYTF.

This clone was counted between two and nine times. V usage is TRBV2 and J usage is TRBJ2-5; TRBD2 agrees at 11 bases. The CDR3 loop spans 17 amino acids. The germline V gene has CDR1 SNHLY and CDR2 FYNNEI. With 6 bases clipped from V and 5 bases from J, the junction kept 14 bases outside the gene matches. CDR3: CASRERGTSGFRETQYF. The CDR3 DNA is TGTGCCAGCAGAGAAAGAGGGACTAGCGGTTTCAGGGAGACCCAGTACTTC.

This clone has just a few counts. The V and J genes are TRBV5-4 and TRBJ1-4; 7 bases line up with TRBD1. Germline CDR1 SGHNT, CDR2 YYREEE (reference sequence). This CDR3 is built from 14 residues. J lost 7 bases, V lost 5 bases, and 8 bases had no gene match. In DNA, the CDR3 is TGTGCCAGCAGTTTAGACAGGGCTGCTGAAAAACTGTTTTTT. Its translation is CASSLDRAAEKLFF.